These 2 T cell receptor beta chains originate from one sample sequenced in a study of shared clonotypes between healthy human individuals. Profiled with immunoSEQ multiplex PCR; TCRdb holds only in-frame clones, not every one. The sample contains 2 million to 2.5 million clones, about 92% of which appear only once. The naive CD8 subset, CD45RO-negative cells positively selected for CCR7, excluded terminally differentiated effector memory CD45RA+ cells. The sequenced material came from naive CD8+ T cells from PBMCs. The source of these receptors is a man aged 18 to 35 in good health. Some clones in this sample may be carry-over from other donors' samples.

The chain recombines TRBV5-1 with TRBJ2-7; D gene uncertain. CDR1 is SGHRS and CDR2 is YFSETQ in the germline V gene. This CDR3 has 13 residues. V lost 0 bases to trimming and J lost 5 bases, with 9 bases between them. CDR3 DNA sequence: TGCGCCAGCAGCTTGGCCCCAGGCCACGAGCAGTACTTC. Translating it yields CASSLAPGHEQYF.

This clone was recorded only once. The rearrangement links TRBV4-2 to TRBJ2-1, with D possibly being TRBD2 (5 bases). The CDR3 runs to 14 residues. Trimming stripped 5 bases from V and 0 bases from J, with 8 bases between. Looked up from germline, CDR1 is LGHNA and CDR2 is YNFKEQ. The CDR3, as DNA: TGTGCCAGCAGCGGACTGGCCTCCTACAATGAGCAGTTCTTC. Protein: CASSGLASYNEQFF.